These T cell receptor beta chains were read from a single sample in a study of blood T cell repertoires in COVID-19. Data came from immunoSEQ multiplex PCR; TCRdb stores just in-frame clones and leaves some out. The sample holds around 430,000 clones, 88% seen once. Material for sequencing was peripheral blood. Source of these receptors: a woman between 45 and 65 years old with COVID-19, enrolled during active disease. CDR3s include the opening cysteine and the closing phenylalanine or tryptophan. A D gene is named only where the DNA matches it firmly. The listing skips clone size in some rows; elsewhere it reads once, few, many or a size class.

v_call	d_call	clone_size	j_call	cdr3_nt	cdr3_aa
TRBV6-5	TRBD1	.	TRBJ1-3	TGTGCCAGCAGCCCCAGGGACAGGTACCGCCACACCATATATTTT	CASSPRDRYRHTIYF
TRBV9	.	.	TRBJ2-3	TGTGCCAGCAGCCTCGCGGGCCGAATAGATACGCAGTATTTT	CASSLAGRIDTQYF
TRBV19	.	.	TRBJ2-1	TGTGCCAGTAGTATGGGTTTGGGGGCGCCCAATGAGCAGTTCTTC	CASSMGLGAPNEQFF
TRBV27	TRBD1	.	TRBJ1-4	TGTGCCAGCCGGGGACAGGGTACTGAAAAACTGTTTTTT	CASRGQGTEKLFF
TRBV19	.	.	TRBJ2-7	TGTGCCAGTAGTATAGGGCCCTACGAGCAGTACTTC	CASSIGPYEQYF
TRBV6-1	.	.	TRBJ1-2	TGTGCCAGCAGTGAAGGACGGCTGGTCCGGGGGGGCTACACCTTC	CASSEGRLVRGGYTF
TRBV30	TRBD1	.	TRBJ2-7	TGTGCCGGAGACAGGGGGCGGCACGAGCAGTACTTC	CAGDRGRHEQYF
TRBV7-9	TRBD1	.	TRBJ2-7	TGTGCCAGCAGCTTAGCACAGGGGAAGCAGTACTTC	CASSLAQGKQYF
TRBV29-1	TRBD1	few	TRBJ2-7	TGCAGCGTTCGCCGGGACAGTAGCCTAGGGGAGCAGTACTTC	CSVRRDSSLGEQYF
TRBV4-1	TRBD2	.	TRBJ2-5	TGCGCCAGCAGCCAGCCTAGCGGTGAGACCCAGTACTTC	CASSQPSGETQYF